This is a list of T cell receptor beta chains from one sample in a study of blood T cell repertoires in COVID-19. TCRdb's copy holds only in-frame clones and misses some; the assay was immunoSEQ multiplex PCR. The table shows 150,000 to 200,000 clones, with 88% occurring only once. The sample consisted of peripheral blood. The receptor set was obtained from a human donor in a cohort sampled during active COVID-19. Each CDR3 is given with its conserved first and last residue. A D gene is named only where the DNA matches it firmly. A row's size may be missing; if present it is once, few, many or a size class.

j_call clone_size v_call d_call cdr3_nt cdr3_aa
TRBJ2-1 - TRBV6-2/TRBV6-3 TRBD1 TGTGCCAGCAGTGCCCGACAGGGGGCCTACAATGAGCAGTTCTTC CASSARQGAYNEQFF
TRBJ1-1 - TRBV30 TRBD1 TGTGCCTGGAAGACAGGACAGGCGAACACTGAAGCTTTCTTT CAWKTGQANTEAFF
TRBJ2-2 few TRBV9 TRBD1 TGTGCCAGCAGCTCGACAGGGTCGGGCGGGGAGCTGTTTTTT CASSSTGSGGELFF
TRBJ2-1 - TRBV5-5 TRBD2 TGTGCCAGCAGCTTGGCTAGCGGGAGAGATGAGCAGTTCTTC CASSLASGRDEQFF
TRBJ2-3 - TRBV19 - TGTGCCAGTAGTAATTATTCAGATACGCAGTATTTT CASSNYSDTQYF
TRBJ1-4 - TRBV28 TRBD1 TGTGCCAGCAGACGACCCGGGACAGGGGCGGAAAAACTGTTTTTT CASRRPGTGAEKLFF
TRBJ1-2 - TRBV21-1 - TGTGCCAGTTCCGACAGGGGCTATGGCTACACCTTC CASSDRGYGYTF
TRBJ2-2 - TRBV30 - TGTGCCTGGAGCGAGACTGGGGAGCTGTTTTTT CAWSETGELFF
TRBJ1-4 - TRBV4-2 - TGTGCCAGCAGCCAATATGCGCTGAATGAAAAACTGTTTTTT CASSQYALNEKLFF
TRBJ2-1 - TRBV28 - TGTGCCAGCAGTGCGGGACGGGGAAACAATGAGCAGTTCTTC CASSAGRGNNEQFF
TRBJ1-2 - TRBV10-2 - TGCGCCAGCAGAAACCCGGGACGGGGGGATGAGGGCTACACCTTC CASRNPGRGDEGYTF
TRBJ1-6 - TRBV3-1/TRBV3-2 - TGTGCCAGCAGCCAAAATCGCGGGGGCGGACGATCACCCCTCCACTTT CASSQNRGGGRSPLHF
TRBJ2-7 - TRBV16 - TGTGCCAGCAGCCGAACAGCTGGACAGTCCTACGAGCAGTACTTC CASSRTAGQSYEQYF
TRBJ2-1 - TRBV25-1 TRBD2 TGTGCCAGCTGGGGCGGGAGTGGCTTCCTAGAGCAGTTCTTC CASWGGSGFLEQFF
TRBJ1-1 few TRBV29-1 - TGCAGCGCTTCCAGGGGGAACACTGAAGCTTTCTTT CSASRGNTEAFF
TRBJ1-6 - TRBV5-1 TRBD1 TGCGCCAGCAGCTGGGGACAGGGACGAGATAATTCACCCCTCCACTTT CASSWGQGRDNSPLHF
TRBJ2-1 - TRBV3-1/TRBV3-2 TRBD2 TGTGCCAGCAGCCAAGTTTTCAGGAAGCGGGACTACAATGAGCAGTTCTTC CASSQVFRKRDYNEQFF
TRBJ1-2 - TRBV5-1 TRBD1 TGCGCCAGCAGCCCGACGGGACAGCCCAACTATGGCTACACCTTC CASSPTGQPNYGYTF
TRBJ2-3 few TRBV5-1 TRBD1 TGCGCCAGCAGCGAATCCGGGACAGGGACAACAGATACGCAGTATTTT CASSESGTGTTDTQYF
TRBJ2-5 - TRBV7-2 TRBD2 TGTGCCAGCAGCTGGGGGGGGGAGACCCAGTACTTC CASSWGGETQYF
TRBJ2-7 - TRBV5-5 TRBD1 TGTGCCAGCAGCCAGACAGGGGGCGGCGAGCAGTACTTC CASSQTGGGEQYF
TRBJ2-7 - TRBV10-3 TRBD1 TGTGCCATCAATCCGGGACAGGGGTCCTACGAGCAGTACTTC CAINPGQGSYEQYF
TRBJ2-7 - TRBV5-1 TRBD1 TGCGCCAGCAGCCTGACAGGGGAAGGCTACGAGCAGTACTTC CASSLTGEGYEQYF
TRBJ1-5 once TRBV27 TRBD1 TGTGCCAGCGGGCAGGGACAGGGGTATCAGCCCCAGCATTTT CASGQGQGYQPQHF
TRBJ1-1 - TRBV6-6 TRBD1 TGTGCCAGCAGTCCCAGTTGGGGGACAGGGCTCAACACTGAAGCTTTCTTT CASSPSWGTGLNTEAFF
TRBJ1-2 - TRBV30 TRBD1 TGTGCCTGGAGTGGAGGGGGCTTTGGCTACACCTTC CAWSGGGFGYTF
TRBJ2-1 - TRBV29-1 - TGCAGCGTTATGAGCGGATACAATGAGCAGTTCTTC CSVMSGYNEQFF
TRBJ1-2 - TRBV28 TRBD1 TGTGCCAGCAGTCCCGGGACAGGGGCTGGCTACACCTTC CASSPGTGAGYTF
TRBJ2-5 - TRBV25-1 TRBD1 TGTGCCAGCAGTGAATCACGGACAGGGGGGCAAGAGACCCAGTACTTC CASSESRTGGQETQYF
TRBJ2-2 - TRBV5-1 TRBD2 TGCGCCAGCAGCCAGACTATTTTAGCGGGGACCGGGGAGCTGTTTTTT CASSQTILAGTGELFF
TRBJ1-2 - TRBV28 - TGTGCCAGCAGTTTAGATTTGGAGGGTTCCTATGGCTACACCTTC CASSLDLEGSYGYTF
TRBJ2-2 - TRBV4-2 TRBD2 TGTGCCAGCAGCCCCCCTACTAGCGGGAGGGATAACACCGGGGAGCTGTTTTTT CASSPPTSGRDNTGELFF
TRBJ2-1 - TRBV19 - TGTGCCAGTAGTCTGGCGGGCAGCTCCTACAATGAGCAGTTCTTC CASSLAGSSYNEQFF
TRBJ2-6 - TRBV18 - TGTGCCAGCTCACCTAGTAGACTACAGGGAGCCTCTGGGGCCAACGTCCTGACTTTC CASSPSRLQGASGANVLTF
TRBJ1-3 - TRBV7-6 - TGTGCCAGCAGCTTCGGACAGACCTCTGGAAACACCATATATTTT CASSFGQTSGNTIYF
TRBJ1-5 - TRBV28 TRBD1 TGTGCCAGCAGGCACAGGGGGCGCAGCAATCAGCCCCAGCATTTT CASRHRGRSNQPQHF
TRBJ2-5 - TRBV7-2 - TGTGCCAGCAGCTTCAGGGGACCCCAAGAGACCCAGTACTTC CASSFRGPQETQYF
TRBJ2-3 - TRBV5-1 TRBD1 TGCGCCAGCAGTATTCCAGGGGGCAACACAGATACGCAGTATTTT CASSIPGGNTDTQYF
TRBJ2-7 - TRBV7-6 - TGTGCCAGCAGCCCTAATGGTTACGAGCAGTACTTC CASSPNGYEQYF
TRBJ2-1 - TRBV27 - TGTGCCAGCAGTTTATTAGGCAGCGGGTCCTACAATGAGCAGTTCTTC CASSLLGSGSYNEQFF
TRBJ1-6 - TRBV28 - TGTGCCAGCAGTTTAAACCCCGTCAGTTCACCCCTCCACTTT CASSLNPVSSPLHF
TRBJ1-2 - TRBV5-1 TRBD1 TGCGCCAGCAGCTTTGACAGGGGGATGGATGGCTACACCTTC CASSFDRGMDGYTF
TRBJ2-3 - TRBV6-6 TRBD2 TGTGCCAGCAGATTAGCGGGAGGGCGTCCAGATACGCAGTATTTT CASRLAGGRPDTQYF
TRBJ2-2 - TRBV19 TRBD1 TGTGCCAGTAGTATTTTTGGCAGGGGGAAGACAGGCACCGGGGAGCTGTTTTTT CASSIFGRGKTGTGELFF
TRBJ2-3 - TRBV9 TRBD1 TGTGCCAGCAGCGTTGGACAGGGGGCGCATAATACGCAGTATTTT CASSVGQGAHNTQYF
TRBJ1-5 - TRBV5-8 TRBD1 TGTGCCAGCAGTCTGAGAACAGGGGGCGGCAATCAGCCCCAGCATTTT CASSLRTGGGNQPQHF
TRBJ1-1 few TRBV5-5 - TGTGCCAGCAGCTTCGGACTAAGCACTGAAGCTTTCTTT CASSFGLSTEAFF
TRBJ1-3 once TRBV5-1 - TGCGCCAGCAGCTCCCTAGGGGAATACGCTGGAAACACCATATATTTT CASSSLGEYAGNTIYF
TRBJ2-5 - TRBV4-1 TRBD1 TGCGCCAGCAGCCCCCAAGGGCAGGGGGTAGGGGAGACCCAGTACTTC CASSPQGQGVGETQYF
TRBJ1-2 - TRBV6-2/TRBV6-3 - TGTGCCAGCAGTCAGGGTATTGCCTACACCTTC CASSQGIAYTF